This TCR beta chain derives from a study of regulatory T cells after allogeneic stem cell transplantation (dated by TCRdb to 2016 to 2018). Study-wide context: Patients were grouped by whether acute graft-versus-host disease developed within 100 days after stem cell transplantation. CD4+CD25+CD127- regulatory T cells were obtained from patient PBMCs by means of fluorescence-activated cell sorting. Conventional CD4+ T cells defined as CD4+CD25+/-CD127+ were also sorted and TCR-sequenced for comparison in the study. The study compared the TCR repertoire of regulatory T cells after allogeneic stem cell transplantation in patients who had acute graft-versus-host disease versus patients who did not.

As to this clonotype: Its antigen has not been determined. No quality values exist for individual bases; no much larger clone is one base distant.

Study-wide conclusions, independent of this receptor: A significantly larger repertoire share was occupied by the top 10 regulatory T-cell clones in non-GvHD patients, which suggested expansion of presumably allo-specific protective clones. Diversity of the conventional CD4+ T-cell repertoire was not significantly different between patients with graft-versus-host disease and patients without graft-versus-host disease. No regulatory T-cell clones were found in all patients, and the number of sorted cells showed no significant correlation with the inverse Simpson index. Patients without graft-versus-host disease showed a less diverse, more focused regulatory T-cell TCR repertoire than patients with the disease. The small patient sample size meant the findings required validation in a larger cohort.

TCRdb shows the sequencer as Illumina MiSeq. The SMARTer RACE cDNA Amplification kit was used to reverse transcribe the RNA, and the TCR beta CDR3 region was then amplified. RNA from sorted cells was extracted with the RNeasy Mini Kit. Illumina paired-end sequencing was applied to the TCR beta amplicons. As for the authors' bioinformatics: MiXCR, VDJtools and the tcR R package were used for TCR repertoire analysis. The inverse Simpson index was used to quantify diversity, and clones were categorized as rare, small, medium or expanded according to repertoire proportion. TCRdb passed the public sequencing reads through fastp at Q25 and MiXCR, retaining productive beta sequences. Rows with one shared CDR3 protein collapse into an entry with the most common genes and DNA. TCRdb's processing, not the study's, gives the V and J calls here. This sample has about 5,000 distinct CDR3 sequences in its table, and 95% to 97% of those were observed once. The ten largest make up roughly 37% of the sample.

Taken with the paper, the label for time point translates to: 30 days after allogeneic hematopoietic stem cell transplantation. At 30 days after allogeneic hematopoietic stem cell transplantation, peripheral blood mononuclear cells were collected from the patients. Including the terminal cysteine and phenylalanine, the CDR3 comprises 13 residues. Left in the record is the CDR3 DNA by itself, 39 bases read in frame from the first base. Trimming takes 4 bases from V and 3 bases from J, and the germline ends sit 9 bases apart. The source of this sequence is a human patient who had an allogeneic stem cell transplant, so the T cells may come from the graft donor. The rearrangement joined TRBV12-3 or TRBV12-4 to TRBJ1-1; the D gene cannot be named for sure. The sample consisted of sorted CD4+ T cells from blood (whether regulatory or conventional is not recorded), taken 30 days after allogeneic stem cell transplant. The nucleotides read TGTGCCAGCAGTTCGATCAGAGACACTGAAGCTTTCTTT. Translated, this gives CASSSIRDTEAFF.